The 5 T cell receptor beta chains reported below all come from one sample, sequenced in a study of cytomegalovirus exposure and HLA in healthy donors (TCRdb year 2017). To prepare the library, the immunoSEQ multiplex PCR assay was applied. A mixture of 60 forward primers for TCR Vbeta segments and 13 reverse primers for TCR Jbeta segments was used in the multiplex PCR. This is the immuneACCESS table as TCRdb keeps it, with only in-frame sequences that have V and J called. A part of the clones is gone; compared with another copy, unresolved V genes explain less than half, and the rest is unexplained. The table for this sample lists about 150,000 clones; around 9.6% of them were counted only once. 1.5% to 2% of the sample is held by the ten biggest clonotypes. The sequencing sample was made of PBMCs. The receptor set was obtained from a male donor in good health and CMV-seronegative.

This clone has a handful of counts. The chain joins TRBV7-3 to TRBJ1-2; D gene ambiguous. This CDR3 comprises 12 residues. Germline V lookup: CDR1 SGHTA, CDR2 FQGTGA. With 4 bases removed from V and 9 bases from J, the gap between germline ends came to 12 bases. The CDR3 DNA sequence: TGTGCCAGCAGCTCCCATGGCGGTAGCTACACCTTC. It encodes CASSSHGGSYTF.

This clone was counted between two and nine times. V gene TRBV28 combines with J gene TRBJ1-2, with D possibly TRBD1 on 5 matching bases. V dropped 4 bases and J dropped 7 bases, with 19 bases sitting between them. Germline CDR1 MDHEN, CDR2 SYDVKM. The CDR3 contains 15 residues. This chain's CDR3 is CASSSRGGPVPGYTF. Written as DNA, the CDR3 is TGTGCCAGCAGTTCGCGGGGGGGTCCTGTTCCTGGCTACACCTTC.

This chain uses TRBV2 with TRBJ2-1, with TRBD2 matching over 8 bases. Trimming removed 8 bases from V and 2 bases from J; junction bases left unmatched: 11. CDR3 size: 16 residues. Per the germline V gene, CDR1 is SNHLY and CDR2 is FYNNEI. CDR3 nucleotides: TGTGCCAGCCGGGGGGGTGGAGGCCCGGCCTACAATGAGCAGTTCTTC. Translating it yields CASRGGGGPAYNEQFF.

The chain links TRBV27 to TRBJ1-2; TRBD1 matches at 7 bases. CDR1 is MNHEY and CDR2 is SMNVEV in the germline V gene (reference sequence). Losses at the gene ends were 3 bases for V and 5 bases for J; bases not matched to a gene: 3. The CDR3 spans 13 residues. Here the CDR3 reads CASSLTGMYGYTF. DNA for the CDR3: TGTGCCAGCAGTTTGACAGGGATGTATGGCTACACCTTC.

The gene calls are TRBV7-9 and TRBJ2-3; TRBD2 matches 13 bases. Germline V gene data show CDR1 as SEHNR and CDR2 as FQNEAQ (reference sequence). The CDR3 is 17 residues long. V was clipped by 4 bases and J by 1 base; unmatched bases: 5. CDR3 region: CASSYRTSGGGTDTQYF. CDR3 coding DNA: TGTGCCAGCAGCTATCGGACTAGCGGGGGCGGCACAGATACGCAGTATTTT. Drawing the rest from reference TRBV7-9 and TRBJ2-3, the complete variable domain is DTGVSQNPRHKITKRGQNVTFRCDPISEHNRLYWYRQTLGQGPEFLTYFQNEAQLEKSRLLSDRFSAERPKGSFSTLEIQRTEQGDSAMYLCASSYRTSGGGTDTQYFGPGTRLTVL.